The entry below describes one T cell receptor beta chain. It has no known antigen specificity. The input lacks base qualities; no much larger clone sits a single base away. The library relied on the immunoSEQ multiplex PCR assay. The multiplex PCR relied on a mix of 60 forward primers for TCR Vbeta segments and 13 reverse primers for TCR Jbeta segments. The CDR3 region of rearranged TCR beta genes was amplified from genomic DNA by a multiplex PCR assay. The amplified TCR beta libraries were sequenced on the Illumina HiSeq System as 87-base-pair reads. Turning to the authors' computational methods: A later analysis tallied around 82 million unique TCR beta chains across the approximately 670 repertoires, and some 12 million of those chains were shared by two or more donors. Raw reads were error-corrected and collapsed into unique sequences with a nearest-neighbor algorithm that merged closely related sequences to remove PCR and sequencing errors. Alignment of CDR3 sequences to IMGT reference sequences was used to assign V, D and J gene segments. For a sequence to be retained, at least a six-nucleotide match to both a V gene segment and a J gene segment was required. Rearrangements were called productive when the CDR3 lacked stop codons and stayed in frame with V and J; all others were non-productive. Following IMGT convention, CDR3 was defined as the stretch from the second conserved V-encoded cysteine up to the conserved J-encoded phenylalanine. Sequences without an unambiguous match to a single V gene segment were excluded from the earlier analysis of approximately 600 of the donors. An earlier analysis of around 600 of the donors classified V segments as functional when productive rearrangements were above 56.7% and as segregating when the standard deviation between donors was above 5%. A statistical classification framework was built to diagnose cytomegalovirus status from the catalog of TCR beta chain sequences. A later analysis assigned V and J genes by comparing TCR nucleotide sequences with IMGT/GENE-DB human TR gene sequences. Using the TCRdist pipeline, a later analysis assigned CDR3 sequences along with most-parsimonious VDJ recombination scenarios. In a later analysis, every TCR beta chain was defined by the combination of its CDR3 amino acid sequence and its V-gene family, and reads without a unique V-gene family were dropped. In a later analysis, around 650 highly shared, low-generation-probability nucleotide sequences were removed to address suspected cross-contamination and a sequencing artifact. In a later analysis, a clonal expansion index was calculated for each public chain from normalized within-repertoire ranks of inferred template counts. In a later analysis, generation probabilities were computed with a VDJ recombination model fitted to out-of-frame rearrangements, and the resulting probabilities were checked against IGoR. A later analysis scored TCR-TCR, TCR-HLA and TCR-CMV co-occurrence with hypergeometric tests, applying a repertoire-size bias correction to TCR pairs. A later analysis estimated false discovery rates by permuting HLA or CMV assignments 20 times. In a later analysis, co-occurring TCRs were grouped using DBSCAN, with TCRdist sequence similarity added in when clustering inside HLA-allele-positive subsets. Co-occurrence clustering excluded repertoires with fewer than 30,000 or more than 120,000 public chains, plus five with anomalous nucleotide sharing. The table comes from immuneACCESS by way of TCRdb, which keeps in-frame sequences with V and J called. Part of the clones is missing from these tables; in studies checked, under half for an unresolved V gene and the rest for unknown reasons. The DNA gave D and trimming, while V, J and clone size come from that table. The table for this sample lists approximately 150,000 clones; roughly 80% of them were counted only once. The ten top clones hold roughly 4.4% of the sample.

In total, roughly 670 healthy bone marrow donors made up the cohort. At the time of sampling, every cohort member was nominally healthy, though immune exposures that went unrecorded were likely present. The donor tested CMV seronegative and was one of the 352 seronegative cohort members. Each donor provided a peripheral blood sample, and peripheral blood mononuclear cells were used for TCR beta sequencing. Genomic DNA extraction from the blood cell samples was performed with the Qiagen DNeasy Blood Extraction Kit. The record originates from a study of cytomegalovirus exposure and HLA in healthy donors (dated by TCRdb to the late 2010s). Background on the whole study: In an earlier analysis of some 610 of the donors, under 300 Gb of sequence data and approximately 120 million unique TCR beta sequences from approximately 180 million T cells were reported. About 300 gigabases of sequencing data and approximately 93 million unique TCR sequences were included in an early release covering roughly 600 HLA-typed donors. Of the 300 to 450 genotyped donors, roughly 85% fell in the genetic ancestry cluster associated with self-reported Caucasian donors. The aim of the study was to test whether cataloging public T cell receptors could identify signatures of past pathogen exposure. Using immunosequencing, the study profiled T cell repertoires from fewer than 700 subjects and related those repertoires to cytomegalovirus serostatus. A separate validation cohort of more than 100 different subjects was used in addition to the 666-subject first cohort. The study combined high-throughput TCR immunosequencing, statistical association of individual TCRs with disease status, and machine learning to predict cytomegalovirus infection status. To study patterns of TCR occurrence, a later analysis re-analyzed previously published TCR beta repertoires from around 660 donors and added high-resolution HLA genotyping. The later analysis used no new phenotypic data to find candidate immune exposures, relying instead on TCR beta sequences and their occurrence across donors. An earlier analysis of approximately 580 of the donors used high-throughput TCR beta sequencing to judge whether each TCR beta V gene segment behaved as functional or pseudogenic. Donor age, sex, ethnicity and CMV serostatus were compiled alongside the repertoire data. A later genetic analysis used genome-wide SNP genotypes for about 60% of the roughly 700 donors, treating that subset as a discovery cohort. All discovery cohort repertoires had been generated using a single sequencing platform. HLA typing included class I and class II loci at four-digit resolution. The number of donors typed differed by locus, with about 620-630 for A, B, C, DRB1 and DQB1, 522 for DQA1, 606 for DPA1, and 472 for DPB1. Several DR-DQ haplotypes were treated as single units for association and clustering because of strong linkage in the cohort. On average, 235,054 unique TCR beta nucleotide sequences were sequenced per donor among some 430 genotyped donors of the cohort, with roughly 18% of those sequences being non-productive.

The germline V gene (reference sequence) sets CDR1 to GTSNPN and CDR2 to SVGIG. The CDR3 contains 14 residues, cysteine and phenylalanine counted. Only the CDR3 region is kept as DNA, spanning 42 bases read in frame from base 1. Trimming takes 2 bases off V and 1 base off J; junction bases not matched to a gene: 3. Overall results and qualifications from the work: Most TCR sequences were observed very rarely across donors, whereas some public TCRs were present in many individuals. Only TCR beta chains were sequenced in this cohort, and the absence of alpha or paired-chain data limited detectable features. The classifier was reported to diagnose cytomegalovirus status with high specificity and sensitivity in both the original cohort and the validation cohort. It was suggested by the authors that the approach could potentially be generalized to other disease states and immunological phenotypes. Compared with the roughly 700-donor mean, donors in an Asian-associated ancestry cluster had fewer N-insertions in productive TCRs, according to a later genetic analysis. A further reported finding was that TCR beta sequences accurately predicted the HLA-A and HLA-B alleles for most subjects in the first cohort. A cluster of highly shared sequence variants was judged likely to represent a technical artifact of the sequencing pipeline. Because counts were too low, seventeen rarely observed V segments, including chromosome 9 orphons, were excluded from the earlier analysis of 587 of the donors. An association between a missense DCLRE1C variant and V-gene and J-gene trimming of TCR beta chains was found in a later genetic analysis and replicated in an independent cohort. A few of the identified cytomegalovirus-associated TCR beta chains were confirmed in vitro to be specific for cytomegalovirus antigens. Presence/absence analyses assumed roughly uniform sequencing depth across donors, an assumption that may not hold. CMV serostatus was the only immune exposure information available for the cohort. In a later analysis, some 17,000 TCR beta sequences were associated with specific HLA alleles at a false discovery rate of 0.05. Most CMV-associated TCR beta chains appeared to be HLA-restricted in a later analysis, and the HLA associations seemed to be driven largely by CMV exposure. When HLA alleles, especially DR and DQ, strongly co-occurred, attributing TCR associations to individual alleles was difficult. Correlated functional status among segregating V segments might be attributable to linkage disequilibrium, but an unknown experimental factor could not be ruled out. According to a later analysis, TCR association rates differed among HLA loci, with DRB1 alleles showing the most associated TCRs and HLA-C alleles showing the fewest. The study listed 170 or so TCR beta chains as associated with cytomegalovirus. Some IMGT-functional V segments, including TRBV6-2 and TRBV6-3, could not be distinguished by the 87-base-pair reads and were therefore excluded. An earlier analysis of roughly 570 of the donors showed that most TCR beta V segments appeared in productive rearrangements either about 87% or about 30% of the time, which broadly matched IMGT annotations. Several of the top co-occurrence clusters appeared to be linked to parvovirus B19, influenza, CMV and Epstein-Barr virus, according to a later analysis. HLA typing was unavailable for some donors at each locus, so association tests used only the typed subset. In a later analysis, HLA-associated TCR beta chains showed more clonal expansion and lower generation probabilities than non-associated chains that were equally common.

The rearrangement joined TRBV30 to TRBJ2-7, with 9 bases matching TRBD1. The sequence derives from a young man in good health and CMV-seronegative. Sample: PBMCs. For the CDR3, the sequence is CAWSYDRGSYEQYF. The nucleotides are TGTGCCTGGAGTTATGACAGGGGGTCCTACGAGCAGTACTTC.